This T cell receptor beta chain was identified in a study of T-cell reconstitution after alpha-beta-depleted transplantation in children. Preparation of the TCRbeta library involved a method that used unique molecular identifiers. TCRdb itself ran the PCR reads through MiXCR, one entry per CDR3 protein. Among approximately 980,000 distinct CDR3 sequences listed, roughly 31% were seen once. Regarding this clonotype: Its antigen remains unknown.

Overall study findings and caveats: The origin of high day-60 TCRbeta diversity in some patients lay in surviving recipient T cells and thymic progenitors. About two months after transplant, alpha-beta T cells reportedly came from several hundred expanded graft clones. At the one-year point after transplant, T-cell counts and TCRbeta diversity were found to come mostly from T cells that had been newly produced.

Trimming pared 10 bases from V and 3 bases from J, leaving 10 bases between. Per germline, CDR1 MNHNS and CDR2 SASEGT. The CDR3 totals 12 residues. The starting material was PBMCs, mostly from graft donor cells, obtained 360 days after TCRalphabeta/CD19-depleted stem cell transplant. This sequence was found in a boy less than two years old who had a stem cell transplant for SCID, so the T cells may come from the graft donor. V and J are TRBV6-1 and TRBJ2-1; D gene unclear. CDR3 protein: CATHSSYNEQFF. CDR3 coding DNA: TGTGCCACTCACTCCAGCTACAATGAGCAGTTCTTC.